This TCR beta chain originates from a study of blood T cells in healthy people across ages. CDR1 is LGHDT, CDR2 YNNKEL, per germline (reference sequence). The CDR3 runs to 14 residues. The germline V and J ends were trimmed by 5 bases and 2 bases, with 12 bases remaining between them. For the second PCR, which ran for about 6 to 12 cycles, a sample-barcoded 5' primer and a J-beta primer mix were used. TCRdb re-analysed the 5' RACE reads in MiXCR, keeping a single row per CDR3 protein. This sample has 1.5 million to 2 million distinct CDR3 sequences, with 28% found just once. The sequence was obtained from a woman in her 30s in good health. Sequencing was carried out using blood. The chain recombines TRBV3-1 with TRBJ1-2; no definite D call. This CDR3 is CASSNPQANYGYTF. CDR3 nucleotides: TGTGCCAGCAGCAATCCGCAGGCAAACTATGGCTACACCTTC.